This is a list of T cell receptor beta chains from one sample in a study of T cell changes during pregnancy in multiple sclerosis. TCRdb keeps only in-frame clones here, not all; method: immunoSEQ multiplex PCR. The table has about 48,000 clones, 88% seen once. The sequenced sample was CD4+ T cells from peripheral blood mononuclear cells, obtained in the second trimester of pregnancy. Receptor source: a female donor with multiple sclerosis, enrolled in a pregnancy study. Each CDR3 is given with its conserved first and last residue. The D gene is left open where the match is weak.

cdr3_length v_call d_call cdr3_aa
14 TRBV9 TRBD1 CASRRTGANYGYTF
16 TRBV5-6 - CASSSELIRGARGYTF
16 TRBV29-1 TRBD2 CSVHTGTSSSYNEQFF
10 TRBV30 - CAWSQDTQYF
13 TRBV2 TRBD1 CASRETGADEQYF
12 TRBV6-6 - CASRAGEETQYF
17 TRBV7-6 TRBD1 CASSLGPPGQGVPEAFF
17 TRBV2 TRBD2 CASLTDAGGPLIETQYF
17 TRBV5-1 - CASSVNARGISGNTIYF
14 TRBV29-1 - CSVWRVWPPGELFF
14 TRBV9 - CASSVAASSYEQYF
15 TRBV27 TRBD1 CASSFRTGGVEKLFF
13 TRBV5-1 TRBD1 CASSSQGTYGYTF
15 TRBV4-3 TRBD1 CASSQGQGSNQPQHF
16 TRBV14 - CASSQEIAVRGGGYTF